A selection of T cell receptor beta chains follows, all from one sample in a study of blood T cell repertoires in COVID-19. Data came from immunoSEQ multiplex PCR; TCRdb stores just in-frame clones and leaves some out. The sample has 120,000 or so clones; 85% to 90% are singletons. Sequenced sample: peripheral blood. The receptors were sampled from a man between 65 and 85 years old with active or convalescent COVID-19. CDR3s include the opening cysteine and the closing phenylalanine or tryptophan. D genes are given only for firm matches. Clone size is given for some rows only: seen once, a few or many times, or a class if the clone is expanded.

>TRBD2|NA|TRBV9|TRBJ2-3
CASSDLLAAYTDTQYF
TGTGCCAGCAGCGACCTACTAGCGGCTTACACAGATACGCAGTATTTT
>NA|once|TRBV19|TRBJ1-1
CASSTGHHVNTEAFF
TGTGCCAGTAGTACGGGACATCATGTGAACACTGAAGCTTTCTTT
>NA|NA|TRBV3-1/TRBV3-2|TRBJ2-2
CASSPFYQTANTGELFF
TGTGCCAGCAGCCCATTCTACCAGACAGCGAACACCGGGGAGCTGTTTTTT
>NA|NA|TRBV27|TRBJ2-2
CASSFWNTGELFF
TGTGCCAGCAGTTTCTGGAACACCGGGGAGCTGTTTTTT
>TRBD2|NA|TRBV7-3|TRBJ2-1
CASSRAGGPYNEQFF
TGTGCCAGCAGTCGAGCGGGAGGCCCCTACAATGAGCAGTTCTTC
>TRBD1|NA|TRBV27|TRBJ1-1
CASSSRGQGPPTAFF
TGTGCCAGCAGTTCGAGGGGACAGGGGCCCCCGACCGCTTTCTTT
>TRBD1|once|TRBV6-9|TRBJ1-5
CASSRYRGYSNQPQHF
TGTGCCAGCAGTAGGTACAGGGGATATAGCAATCAGCCCCAGCATTTT
>TRBD1|NA|TRBV19|TRBJ1-2
CASRPQGADGYTF
TGTGCCAGTAGACCCCAGGGGGCGGATGGCTACACCTTC
>TRBD1|NA|TRBV5-1|TRBJ2-2
CASSSGDREDTGELFF
TGCGCCAGCAGCTCAGGGGACAGGGAGGACACCGGGGAGCTGTTTTTT
>NA|NA|TRBV29-1|TRBJ2-1
CSARLVRSSYNEQFF
TGCAGCGCCCGACTAGTCCGGAGCTCCTACAATGAGCAGTTCTTC
>NA|NA|TRBV3-1/TRBV3-2|TRBJ2-3
CASSQGLGGGNSDTQYF
TGTGCCAGCAGCCAAGGACTCGGGGGAGGCAACTCAGATACGCAGTATTTT
>TRBD2|NA|TRBV27|TRBJ2-1
CASSLISLAGELRANNEQFF
TGTGCCAGCAGTTTAATTTCCCTGGCGGGAGAGTTAAGGGCCAACAATGAGCAGTTCTTC
>NA|NA|TRBV28|TRBJ2-1
CASSPGRAYNEQFF
TGTGCCAGCAGCCCCGGGAGAGCCTACAATGAGCAGTTCTTC
>TRBD2|NA|TRBV6-8|TRBJ2-5
CASSSQREDQETQYF
TGTGCCAGCAGTTCACAGCGGGAGGACCAAGAGACCCAGTACTTC
>TRBD1|NA|TRBV19|TRBJ1-1
CASSPRQGLNTEAFF
TGTGCCAGTAGTCCACGACAGGGGTTGAACACTGAAGCTTTCTTT
>NA|NA|TRBV3-1/TRBV3-2|TRBJ2-7
CASSQGGRPGTYEQYF
TGTGCCAGCAGCCAAGGTGGACGCCCCGGGACCTACGAGCAGTACTTC
>TRBD2|NA|TRBV28|TRBJ2-1
CASSGSGRGNEQFF
TGTGCCAGCAGTGGTAGCGGGAGGGGCAATGAGCAGTTCTTC
>NA|NA|TRBV4-2|TRBJ2-7
CASSPGEGGSYEQYF
TGTGCCAGCAGCCCCGGGGAGGGGGGTTCCTACGAGCAGTACTTC
>NA|many|TRBV28|TRBJ2-1
CASSFVGRGYNEQFF
TGTGCCAGCAGTTTCGTCGGGAGAGGCTACAATGAGCAGTTCTTC